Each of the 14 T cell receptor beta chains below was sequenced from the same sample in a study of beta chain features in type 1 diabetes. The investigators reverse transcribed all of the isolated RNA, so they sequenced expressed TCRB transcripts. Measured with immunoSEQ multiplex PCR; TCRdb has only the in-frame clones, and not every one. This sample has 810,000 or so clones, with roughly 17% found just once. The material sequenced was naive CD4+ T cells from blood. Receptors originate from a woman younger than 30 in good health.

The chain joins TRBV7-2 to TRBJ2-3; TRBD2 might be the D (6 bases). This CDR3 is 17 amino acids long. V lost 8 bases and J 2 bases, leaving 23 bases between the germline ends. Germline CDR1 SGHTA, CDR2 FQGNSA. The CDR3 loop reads CASLAGGLAGPTDTQYF. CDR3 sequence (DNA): TGTGCCAGCCTTGCTGGTGGTTTGGCGGGGCCCACAGATACGCAGTATTTT. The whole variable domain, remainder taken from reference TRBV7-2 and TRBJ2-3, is GAGVSQSPSNKVTEKGKDVELRCDPISGHTALYWYRQSLGQGLEFLIYFQGNSAPDKSGLPSDRFSAERTGGSVSTLTIQRTQQEDSAVYLCASLAGGLAGPTDTQYFGPGTRLTVL.

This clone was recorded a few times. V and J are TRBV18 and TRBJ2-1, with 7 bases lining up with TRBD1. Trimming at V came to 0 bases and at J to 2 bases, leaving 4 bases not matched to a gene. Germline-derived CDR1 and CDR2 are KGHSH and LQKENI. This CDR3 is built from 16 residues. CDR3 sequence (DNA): TGTGCCAGCTCACCACCGATGGGACAGACCTACAATGAGCAGTTCTTC. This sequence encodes CASSPPMGQTYNEQFF.

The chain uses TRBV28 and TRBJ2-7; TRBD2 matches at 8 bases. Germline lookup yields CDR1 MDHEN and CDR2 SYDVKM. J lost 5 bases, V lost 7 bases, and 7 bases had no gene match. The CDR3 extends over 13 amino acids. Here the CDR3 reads CASTGYGRDEQYF. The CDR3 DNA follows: TGTGCCAGCACTGGCTACGGGAGGGACGAGCAGTACTTC.

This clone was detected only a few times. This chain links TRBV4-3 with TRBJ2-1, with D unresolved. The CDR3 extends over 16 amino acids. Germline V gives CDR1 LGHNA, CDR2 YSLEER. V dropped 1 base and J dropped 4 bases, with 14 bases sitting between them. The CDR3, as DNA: TGCGCCAGCAGCCAAGTTTTATGGCTTACGTACAATGAGCAGTTCTTC. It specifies CASSQVLWLTYNEQFF.

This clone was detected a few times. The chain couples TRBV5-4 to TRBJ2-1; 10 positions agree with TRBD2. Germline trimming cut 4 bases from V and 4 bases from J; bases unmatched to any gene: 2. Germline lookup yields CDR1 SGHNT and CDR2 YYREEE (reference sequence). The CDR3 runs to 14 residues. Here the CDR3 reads CASSVTSGYNEQFF. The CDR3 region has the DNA TGTGCCAGCAGCGTGACTAGCGGGTACAATGAGCAGTTCTTC.

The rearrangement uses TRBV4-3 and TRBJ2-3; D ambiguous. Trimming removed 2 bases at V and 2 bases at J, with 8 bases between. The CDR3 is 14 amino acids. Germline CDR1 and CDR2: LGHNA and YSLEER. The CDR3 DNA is TGCGCCAGCAGCCAATCGGGTAACACAGATACGCAGTATTTT. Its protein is CASSQSGNTDTQYF.

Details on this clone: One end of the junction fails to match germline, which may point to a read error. The CDR3 loop reads CVSSTRQDQTYEQYF. The CDR3 DNA is TGTGTCAGCTCAACGCGACAGGACCAAACCTACGAGCAGTACTTC. The V call is TRBV18, the J call TRBJ2-7; tentative D call: TRBD1 (6 bases). Germline-derived CDR1 and CDR2 are KGHSH and LQKENI. The CDR3 spans 15 residues.

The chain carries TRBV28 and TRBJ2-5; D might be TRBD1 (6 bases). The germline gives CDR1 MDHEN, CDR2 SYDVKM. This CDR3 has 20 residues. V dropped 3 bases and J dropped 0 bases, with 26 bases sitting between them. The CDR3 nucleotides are TGTGCCAGCAGTTTTGGACAGACGTGGGTCGGCCGGGCCCACCAAGAGACCCAGTACTTC. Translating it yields CASSFGQTWVGRAHQETQYF.

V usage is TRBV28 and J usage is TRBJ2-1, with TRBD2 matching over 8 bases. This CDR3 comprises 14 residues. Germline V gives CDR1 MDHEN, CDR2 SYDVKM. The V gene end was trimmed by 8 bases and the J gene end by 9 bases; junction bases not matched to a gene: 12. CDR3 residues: CASLRGLAAAEQFF. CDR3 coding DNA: TGTGCCAGCTTAAGAGGACTAGCCGCGGCTGAGCAGTTCTTC.

Written as DNA, the CDR3 is TGTGCCAGCAGTGGTAATGAGCAGTTCTTC. Its translation is CASSGNEQFF. The rearrangement joins TRBV25-1 to TRBJ2-1, with no clear D. V was trimmed by 4 bases and J by 7 bases, leaving 2 bases between them. CDR1 and CDR2 from the germline V gene are MGHDK and SYGVNS. The CDR3 is 10 residues long.

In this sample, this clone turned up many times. This chain's CDR3 is CAISGQGNEKLFF. The CDR3 region has the DNA TGTGCCATCAGTGGCCAGGGTAATGAAAAACTGTTTTTT. The chain is built from TRBV10-3 and TRBJ1-4; tentative D call: TRBD1 (5 bases). The CDR3 has 13 amino acids. The germline V and J ends were trimmed by 4 bases and 4 bases, with 7 bases remaining between them. Germline-derived CDR1 and CDR2 are ENHRY and SYGVKD.

The CDR3 region is CSVDLTGLNGYTF. CDR3 bases: TGCAGCGTTGACCTGACAGGGTTAAATGGCTACACCTTC. The J gene is TRBJ1-2, the V gene TRBV29-1, with 7 nucleotides matching TRBD1. Unmatched junction bases numbered 7, after V lost 3 bases and J lost 6 bases. CDR3 length: 13 amino acids. CDR1 SQVTM and CDR2 ANQGSEA come from the germline V gene. The entire variable domain, with the rest obtained from reference TRBV29-1 and TRBJ1-2, is as follows: SAVISQKPSRDICQRGTSLTIQCQVDSQVTMMFWYRQQPGQSLTLIATANQGSEATYESGFVIDKFPISRPNLTFSTLTVSNMSPEDSSIYLCSVDLTGLNGYTFGSGTRLTVV.

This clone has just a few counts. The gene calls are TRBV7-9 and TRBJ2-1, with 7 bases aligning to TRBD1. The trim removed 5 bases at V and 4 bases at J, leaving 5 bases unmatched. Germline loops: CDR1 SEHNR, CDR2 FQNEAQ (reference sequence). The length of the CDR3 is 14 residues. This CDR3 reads CASSNPTGYNEQFF. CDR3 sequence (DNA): TGTGCCAGCAGCAACCCGACAGGGTACAATGAGCAGTTCTTC. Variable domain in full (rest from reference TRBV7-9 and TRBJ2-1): DTGVSQNPRHKITKRGQNVTFRCDPISEHNRLYWYRQTLGQGPEFLTYFQNEAQLEKSRLLSDRFSAERPKGSFSTLEIQRTEQGDSAMYLCASSNPTGYNEQFFGPGTRLTVL.

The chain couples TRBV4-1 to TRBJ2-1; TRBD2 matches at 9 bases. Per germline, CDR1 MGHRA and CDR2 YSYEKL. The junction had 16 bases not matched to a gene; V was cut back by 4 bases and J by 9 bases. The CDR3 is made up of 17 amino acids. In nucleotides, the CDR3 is TGCGCCAGCAGCCGATTTCCGCGGGAGGGCCGTGCACGTGAGCAGTTCTTC. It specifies CASSRFPREGRAREQFF.